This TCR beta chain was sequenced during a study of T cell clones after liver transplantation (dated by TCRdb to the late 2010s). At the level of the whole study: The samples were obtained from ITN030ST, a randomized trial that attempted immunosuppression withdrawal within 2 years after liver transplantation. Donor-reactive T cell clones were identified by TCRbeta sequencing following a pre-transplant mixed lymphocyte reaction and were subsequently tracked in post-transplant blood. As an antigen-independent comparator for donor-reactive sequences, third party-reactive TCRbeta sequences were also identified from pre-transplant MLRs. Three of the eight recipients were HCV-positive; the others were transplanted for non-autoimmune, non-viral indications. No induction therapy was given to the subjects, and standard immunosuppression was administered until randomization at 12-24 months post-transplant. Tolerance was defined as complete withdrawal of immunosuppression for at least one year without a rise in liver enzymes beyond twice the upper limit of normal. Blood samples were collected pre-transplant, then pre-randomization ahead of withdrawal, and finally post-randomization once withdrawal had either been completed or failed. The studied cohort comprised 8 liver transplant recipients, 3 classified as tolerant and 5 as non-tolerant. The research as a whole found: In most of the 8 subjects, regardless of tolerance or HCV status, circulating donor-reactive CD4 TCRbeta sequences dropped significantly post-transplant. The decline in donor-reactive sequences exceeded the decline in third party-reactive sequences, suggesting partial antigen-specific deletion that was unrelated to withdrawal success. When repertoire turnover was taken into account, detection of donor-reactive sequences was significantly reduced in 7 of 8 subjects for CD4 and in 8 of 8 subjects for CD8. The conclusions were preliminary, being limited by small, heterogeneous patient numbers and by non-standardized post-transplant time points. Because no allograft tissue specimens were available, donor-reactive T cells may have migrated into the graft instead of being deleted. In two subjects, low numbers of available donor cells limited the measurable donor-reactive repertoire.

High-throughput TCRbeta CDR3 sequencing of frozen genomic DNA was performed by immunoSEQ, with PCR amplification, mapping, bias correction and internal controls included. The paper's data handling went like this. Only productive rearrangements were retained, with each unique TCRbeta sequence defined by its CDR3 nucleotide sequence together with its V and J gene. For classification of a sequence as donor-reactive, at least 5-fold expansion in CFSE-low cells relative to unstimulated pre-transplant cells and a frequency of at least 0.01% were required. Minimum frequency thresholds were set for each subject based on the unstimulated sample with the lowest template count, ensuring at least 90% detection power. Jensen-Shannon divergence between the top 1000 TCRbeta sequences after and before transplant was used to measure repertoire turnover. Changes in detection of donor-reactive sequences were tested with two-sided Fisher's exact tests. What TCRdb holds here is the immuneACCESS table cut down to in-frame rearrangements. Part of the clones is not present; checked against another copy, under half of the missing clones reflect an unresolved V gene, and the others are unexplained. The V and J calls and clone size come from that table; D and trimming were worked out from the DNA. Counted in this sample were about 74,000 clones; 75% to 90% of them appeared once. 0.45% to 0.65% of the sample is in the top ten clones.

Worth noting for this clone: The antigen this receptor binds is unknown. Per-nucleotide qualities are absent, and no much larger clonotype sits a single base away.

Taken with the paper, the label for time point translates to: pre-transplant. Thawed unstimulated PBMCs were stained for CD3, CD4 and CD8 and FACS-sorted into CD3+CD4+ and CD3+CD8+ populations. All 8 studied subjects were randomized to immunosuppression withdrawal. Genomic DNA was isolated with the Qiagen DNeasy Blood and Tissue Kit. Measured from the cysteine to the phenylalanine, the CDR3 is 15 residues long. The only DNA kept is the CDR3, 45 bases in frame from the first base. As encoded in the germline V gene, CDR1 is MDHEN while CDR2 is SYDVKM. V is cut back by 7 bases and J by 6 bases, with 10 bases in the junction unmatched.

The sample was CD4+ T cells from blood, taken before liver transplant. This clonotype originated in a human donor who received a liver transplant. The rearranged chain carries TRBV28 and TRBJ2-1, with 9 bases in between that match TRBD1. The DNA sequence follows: TGTGCCAGCACCGTGGCGGGACAGGGCGCCAATGAGCAGTTCTTC. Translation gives CASTVAGQGANEQFF.